These 5 T cell receptor beta chains share one sample of origin, sequenced in a study of blood T cell repertoires in COVID-19 (dated by TCRdb to 2019 to 2021). Library prep was done by the immunoSEQ multiplex PCR assay. TCRdb limited this immuneACCESS table to in-frame rearrangements with V and J called. A share of clones is missing; checked studies link under half to unresolved V genes, and the rest is unexplained. The sample table shows about 86,000 clones, and around four fifths are seen once. 3.4% of the sample is taken by the ten largest. The sequenced sample was peripheral blood. These receptors were obtained from a man aged 45-65 years with acute or convalescent COVID-19.

V is TRBV7-9 and J is TRBJ1-1; 12 positions agree with TRBD1. Germline CDR1 and CDR2: SEHNR and FQNEAQ (reference sequence). V dropped 1 base and J dropped 8; count of bases not matched to a gene: 5. The CDR3 is made up of 15 amino acids. The CDR3 sequence: CASSLVGTGGEEAFF. The CDR3 nucleotides read TGTGCCAGCAGCTTAGTCGGGACAGGGGGCGAAGAAGCTTTCTTT.

The chain recombines TRBV14 with TRBJ2-2; D may be TRBD1 (5 bases). This CDR3 region has 16 residues. The V end lost 4 bases, the J end lost 3 bases, and 15 bases lay between the germline ends. Germline CDR1 reads SGHDN; CDR2 reads FVKESK. CDR3 amino acids: CASSRVTGRDTGELFF. The CDR3 nucleotides are TGTGCCAGCAGCCGCGTAACAGGCAGGGACACCGGGGAGCTGTTTTTT.

There are a few counts of this clone. The rearrangement uses TRBV5-8 and TRBJ2-7, with 11 bases matching TRBD2. Trimming took 1 base from V and 3 from J; bases not matched to a gene: 3. The germline gives CDR1 SGHTS, CDR2 YDEGEE. The CDR3 extends over 15 amino acids. CDR3 protein: CASSLWTSGYYEQYF. The CDR3 bases are TGTGCCAGCAGCTTGTGGACTAGCGGGTACTACGAGCAGTACTTC.

This clone occurred a few times. The chain recombines TRBV4-3 with TRBJ2-3, with 9 nucleotides matching TRBD2. CDR3 length: 16 residues. The germline V gene has CDR1 LGHNA and CDR2 YSLEER. With V trimmed by 1 base and J by 5 bases, 7 bases remained unmatched. The CDR3 DNA reads TGCGCCAGCAGCCAAGGCAATAGCGGGGGCGTAGATACGCAGTATTTT. Its protein product is CASSQGNSGGVDTQYF.

J is TRBJ2-2 and V is TRBV27; 9 bases are a match to TRBD1. The CDR3 loop spans 16 amino acids. CDR1 is MNHEY and CDR2 is SMNVEV in the germline V gene (reference sequence). J gave up 4 bases and V 6 bases, and 9 bases lay outside the gene matches. The CDR3 coding sequence is TGTGCCAGCAGCTCGGGACAGGGCCGAGGCACCGGGGAGCTGTTTTTT. It translates to CASSSGQGRGTGELFF.